The clone carrying this T cell receptor beta chain was observed many times. Its antigen is currently unknown. RNA transcripts yielded amplified TCR beta CDR3 regions. With the HTBI primer set, the TCR CDR3 went through a first round of RT-PCR. TCRdb independently ran MiXCR on the multiplex PCR reads; one entry per CDR3 protein. The sample yields 640,000 or so distinct CDR3 sequences, about 15% seen once. Ophthalmopathy patients showed a Clinical Activity Score of at least 3, NOSPECS grade of at least 4 and duration under 3 months. This entry comes from a study of T cells in Graves' hyperthyroidism and ophthalmopathy. Broader study findings: The authors' 13 V-J model separated ophthalmopathy from stable hyperthyroidism.

The sequence came from a woman between 40 and 50 years old with Graves' ophthalmopathy. Sequenced input: blood.

CDR3 in amino acids: CASSPASVNLRDTEAFF. CDR3 bases: TGTGCCAGCAGCCCAGCCTCGGTAAATCTAAGGGACACTGAAGCTTTCTTT. This sequence joins TRBV13 and TRBJ1-1; the D is unclear. V was pared by 5 bases and J by 3 bases, with 22 bases between. Germline CDR1 PRHDT, CDR2 FYEKMQ (reference sequence). This CDR3 is 17 amino acids long.